Shown below are 13 T cell receptor beta chains from a single sample sequenced in a study of cytomegalovirus exposure and HLA in healthy donors. The primer mix had 60 Vbeta and 13 Jbeta primers. The data were produced by immunoSEQ multiplex PCR, yet TCRdb's version contains in-frame clones alone and is incomplete. The sample lists roughly 180,000 clones, about 80% occurring once. Material for sequencing was PBMCs. The receptors originated from a man aged 25 to 45 in good health and CMV-seronegative.

This clone was counted only a few times. The V call is TRBV28, the J call TRBJ1-4; 10 positions agree with TRBD1. The CDR3 has 14 residues. V gave up 6 bases and J gave up 7 bases; unmatched junction bases: 5. Germline V gives CDR1 MDHEN, CDR2 SYDVKM. The CDR3 loop is CASSGTGVSEKLFF. CDR3 coding DNA: TGTGCCAGCAGCGGGACAGGGGTTAGTGAAAAACTGTTTTTT. The full variable domain, rest sourced from reference TRBV28 and TRBJ1-4, is DVKVTQSSRYLVKRTGEKVFLECVQDMDHENMFWYRQDPGLGLRLIYFSYDVKMKEKGDIPEGYSVSREKKERFSLILESASTNQTSMYLCASSGTGVSEKLFFGSGTQLSVL.

The V and J genes are TRBV9 and TRBJ1-5; weak D call: TRBD1 (5 bases). Trimming took 3 bases from V and 5 from J, leaving 9 bases between them. This CDR3 region has 13 residues. Germline CDR1 reads SGDLS; CDR2 reads YYNGEE. CDR3 coding DNA: TGTGCCAGCAGCGCGGGGACTTATCAGCCCCAGCATTTT. Encoded protein: CASSAGTYQPQHF.

The gene calls are TRBV4-2 and TRBJ2-3, with 12 bases lining up with TRBD2. The CDR3 runs to 19 residues. Looked up from germline, CDR1 is LGHNA and CDR2 is YNFKEQ. V lost 2 bases and J lost 3; bases outside the gene matches: 12. As DNA, the CDR3 is TGTGCCAGCAGCCAACTTACCGGACTAGCGGGAACCGGGACAGATACGCAGTATTTT. Translated: CASSQLTGLAGTGTDTQYF.

The CDR3 sequence is CASSEGTNSYEQYF. CDR3 coding DNA: TGTGCCAGCAGCGAGGGGACAAACTCCTACGAGCAGTACTTC. The chain links TRBV5-8 to TRBJ2-7; weak D call: TRBD1 (6 bases). This CDR3 comprises 14 residues. Germline V gives CDR1 SGHTS, CDR2 YDEGEE. The ends were cut back, 4 bases at V and 0 bases at J, with 11 bases in the middle.

The rearrangement links TRBV2 to TRBJ1-4; 8 bases line up with TRBD1. The germline CDR1 and CDR2 sequences are SNHLY and FYNNEI. This CDR3 is built from 16 residues. The trim removed 6 bases at V and 0 bases at J, leaving 6 bases unmatched. Here the CDR3 reads CASRPGTGATNEKLFF. CDR3 coding DNA: TGTGCCAGCAGACCCGGGACAGGCGCAACTAATGAAAAACTGTTTTTT.

The genes are TRBV5-6 and TRBJ1-4, with D possibly being TRBD1 (6 bases). CDR1 SGHDT and CDR2 YYEEEE come from the germline V gene. The CDR3 spans 16 residues. Deletions cut 0 bases from V and 0 bases from J, with 9 bases between. CDR3 amino acids: CASSLEGTTTNEKLFF. CDR3 DNA sequence: TGTGCCAGCAGCTTGGAGGGGACAACAACTAATGAAAAACTGTTTTTT.

V is TRBV14 and J is TRBJ1-6, with D possibly matching TRBD1 (6 bases). Germline loops: CDR1 SGHDN, CDR2 FVKESK. The CDR3 consists of 15 residues. Trimming removed 3 bases at V and 5 bases at J, with 11 bases between. The CDR3 region is CASSQNRVDNSPLHF. In nucleotides, the CDR3 is TGTGCCAGCAGCCAGAACAGGGTTGATAATTCACCCCTCCACTTT.

For the CDR3, the DNA is TGTGCCAGCAGTACACAGGATCAGCCCCAGCATTTT. It specifies CASSTQDQPQHF. This chain connects TRBV6-5 to TRBJ1-5, with D possibly matching TRBD1 (5 bases). From germline, CDR1 is MNHEY and CDR2 SVGAGI. Trimming took 5 bases from V and 5 from J, leaving 7 bases between them. The CDR3 consists of 12 residues.

The CDR3 DNA reads as TGTGCCAGCAGCTTAGATCAAACAGGGGTACGCACCGGGGAGCTGTTTTTT. As protein: CASSLDQTGVRTGELFF. The rearrangement uses TRBV11-2 and TRBJ2-2, with 7 bases fitting TRBD1. Per germline, CDR1 SGHAT and CDR2 FQNNGV. V shed 0 bases and J 4 bases; nucleotides not matched to a gene: 8. CDR3 size: 17 residues.

The V gene is TRBV27, the J gene TRBJ1-3; 9 bases align to TRBD1. Germline assignment: CDR1 MNHEY and CDR2 SMNVEV (reference sequence). V gave up 5 bases and J gave up 7 bases; unmatched junction bases: 6. The CDR3 totals 14 residues. CDR3 nucleotide sequence: TGTGCCAGCAGTCCGAGGACAGGGGTCAACACCATATATTTT. This gives the protein CASSPRTGVNTIYF.

This chain links TRBV10-3 with TRBJ2-7; 10 bases map to TRBD1. This CDR3 has 14 amino acids. Germline loops: CDR1 ENHRY, CDR2 SYGVKD. The trim removed 6 bases at V and 3 bases at J, leaving 5 bases unmatched. The CDR3 spells CAISRGQGSYEQYF. Here the CDR3 DNA reads TGTGCCATCAGCAGGGGACAGGGGAGCTACGAGCAGTACTTC.

The V gene is TRBV2, the J gene TRBJ1-4; D call uncertain. The CDR3 totals 15 residues. Between the trimmed V and J ends, which lost 10 bases and 3 bases, there was a span of 18 bases. CDR1 is SNHLY, CDR2 FYNNEI, per germline. CDR3 bases: TGTGCCACCAGACTGGACCGGGGAGCTAATGAAAAACTGTTTTTT. Translation gives CATRLDRGANEKLFF.

This clone has more than one count but fewer than ten. V is TRBV9 and J is TRBJ2-7; 10 nucleotides line up with TRBD1. This CDR3 is built from 15 residues. V trimming: 4 bases; J trimming: 5 bases; junction bases outside the gene matches: 9. Germline V gene data show CDR1 as SGDLS and CDR2 as YYNGEE. The CDR3 is CASSSRGGQGNEQYF. The CDR3 region has the DNA TGTGCCAGCAGCTCTAGAGGGGGACAGGGGAACGAGCAGTACTTC.